A selection of T cell receptor beta chains follows, all from one sample in a study of blood T cell repertoires in COVID-19. Data came from immunoSEQ multiplex PCR; TCRdb stores just in-frame clones and leaves some out. Of tens of thousands of clones listed, around three quarters are singletons. The specimen sequenced was peripheral blood. Receptors originate from a man aged 45-65 years with active or convalescent COVID-19. The CDR3 runs from the conserved cysteine through the conserved F or W. D genes are given only for firm matches. A clone size is listed for some rows: how often the clone was seen (once, few, many), or a class if it is expanded.

D gene | clone size | J gene | V gene | CDR3 protein | CDR3 DNA
TRBD1 | - | TRBJ2-3 | TRBV5-6 | CASSLVQGAQGTDTQYF | TGTGCCAGCAGCTTGGTTCAGGGGGCGCAGGGCACAGATACGCAGTATTTT
- | few | TRBJ1-4 | TRBV24-1 | CATSDSPDGKLFF | TGTGCCACCAGTGATTCCCCAGATGGAAAACTGTTTTTT
TRBD2 | - | TRBJ2-3 | TRBV6-2/TRBV6-3 | CASSWGLAGGNTQYF | TGTGCCAGCAGTTGGGGACTAGCGGGGGGGAATACGCAGTATTTT
TRBD2 | few | TRBJ2-3 | TRBV4-1 | CASSPLSSGGPRDTQYF | TGCGCCAGCAGCCCGCTCTCTAGCGGGGGGCCCCGGGATACGCAGTATTTT
TRBD1 | few | TRBJ2-5 | TRBV24-1 | CATSDLTGGRETQYF | TGTGCCACCAGTGATTTGACAGGGGGGAGGGAGACCCAGTACTTC
TRBD1 | - | TRBJ1-5 | TRBV7-2 | CASSLAGQGGAYSNQPQHF | TGTGCCAGCAGCTTAGCCGGACAGGGGGGAGCTTATAGCAATCAGCCCCAGCATTTT
- | - | TRBJ1-4 | TRBV7-9 | CASSYFPTGYGNEKLFF | TGTGCCAGCAGCTATTTTCCTACAGGGTATGGGAATGAAAAACTGTTTTTT
- | few | TRBJ1-1 | TRBV6-5 | CASMPPPGNTEAFF | TGTGCCAGCATGCCTCCCCCCGGGAACACTGAAGCTTTCTTT
TRBD1 | - | TRBJ1-3 | TRBV7-2 | CASSLGQRGNTIYF | TGTGCCAGCAGCTTGGGACAGCGAGGAAACACCATATATTTT
- | few | TRBJ1-5 | TRBV27 | CASSLEAAGQPQHF | TGTGCCAGCAGTTTAGAGGCTGCTGGTCAGCCCCAGCATTTT
TRBD1 | - | TRBJ1-2 | TRBV3-1/TRBV3-2 | CASGSGGTYGYTF | TGTGCCAGCGGGTCAGGGGGCACCTATGGCTACACCTTC
- | - | TRBJ1-2 | TRBV2 | CASSEDPTKNGYTF | TGTGCCAGCAGTGAAGATCCTACCAAAAATGGCTACACCTTC
TRBD1 | - | TRBJ1-1 | TRBV29-1 | CSAQTGYTEAFF | TGCAGCGCCCAGACAGGGTACACTGAAGCTTTCTTT
TRBD1 | - | TRBJ1-2 | TRBV4-3 | CASSQDTTFRDSRQDGYTF | TGCGCCAGCAGCCAAGACACGACATTCCGGGACAGTAGGCAAGATGGCTACACCTTC
TRBD1 | - | TRBJ1-2 | TRBV9 | CASSLQGQGSGYTF | TGTGCCAGCAGCCTCCAGGGACAGGGGAGCGGCTACACCTTC
- | - | TRBJ1-4 | TRBV10-2 | CASSEQGPNEKLFF | TGCGCCAGCAGTGAGCAGGGCCCGAATGAAAAACTGTTTTTT
- | - | TRBJ2-2 | TRBV11-2 | CASSPLAGPGGELFF | TGTGCCAGCAGCCCCCTGGCGGGGCCGGGCGGGGAGCTGTTTTTT
TRBD2 | - | TRBJ2-1 | TRBV29-1 | CSSSRLADYNEQFF | TGCAGCTCATCCCGACTAGCGGATTACAATGAGCAGTTCTTC
TRBD1 | few | TRBJ1-6 | TRBV9 | CASSPRQGEGSPLHF | TGTGCCAGCAGCCCACGACAGGGGGAAGGATCACCCCTCCACTTT
- | - | TRBJ1-5 | TRBV15 | CATSSLEGYSNQPQHF | TGTGCCACCAGCAGCTTGGAGGGTTATAGCAATCAGCCCCAGCATTTT
TRBD2 | - | TRBJ2-1 | TRBV29-1 | CSVALLAGGNEQFF | TGCAGCGTTGCTTTACTAGCGGGGGGTAATGAGCAGTTCTTC
TRBD2 | - | TRBJ2-3 | TRBV3-1/TRBV3-2 | CASSRGTSGTPSTDTQYF | TGTGCCAGCAGCCGCGGGACTAGCGGTACTCCTAGCACAGATACGCAGTATTTT
- | once | TRBJ2-7 | TRBV21-1 | CASSKDPGGLEQYF | TGTGCCAGCAGCAAAGATCCAGGGGGTCTGGAGCAGTACTTC
TRBD2 | - | TRBJ2-3 | TRBV5-4 | CASSSGLAASTDTQYF | TGTGCCAGCAGCTCCGGACTAGCGGCTAGCACAGATACGCAGTATTTT